This entry lists 3 T cell receptor beta chains sequenced from one sample in a study of T cell repertoires in cytomegalovirus infection. Their antigen targets remain unknown. TCRdb re-derived calls from the reads in MiXCR, one entry per CDR3 protein. The sample yields approximately 100,000 distinct CDR3 sequences, around 30% seen once. The specimen comprised CD8+ T cells from cultured PBMCs, sampled from culture after CMV antigen stimulation. These receptors all come from a human donor in good health (CMV status not recorded). Some clones in this sample may be carry-over from other donors' samples.

This clonotype appeared a few times. The V call is TRBV27, the J call TRBJ1-6; D gene uncertain. From germline, CDR1 is MNHEY and CDR2 SMNVEV (reference sequence). The length of the CDR3 is 12 residues. The V gene lost 3 bases and the J gene lost 7 bases, with 4 bases spanning the gap. This chain's CDR3 is CASSLRNSPLHF. In nucleotides, the CDR3 is TGTGCCAGCAGTTTGCGGAATTCACCCCTCCACTTT.

The chain combines TRBV5-1 with TRBJ1-1, with D hard to call. Germline V CDR1 and CDR2: SGHRS, YFSETQ. There are 16 residues in the CDR3. Trimming shortened V by 0 bases and J by 2 bases, and 14 bases separated the two germline ends. The chain's CDR3 is CASSLESESTNTEAFF. The CDR3 DNA reads TGCGCCAGCAGCTTGGAGTCAGAGTCCACCAACACTGAAGCTTTCTTT.

The J gene is TRBJ1-4, the V gene TRBV27; maybe TRBD1 (5 bases). Germline V gene data show CDR1 as MNHEY and CDR2 as SMNVEV (reference sequence). The V and J ends lost 5 bases and 0 bases respectively, with 10 bases between them. The CDR3 loop spans 15 amino acids. The CDR3 DNA reads as TGTGCCAGCAGTCCACAGGATTCAACTAATGAAAAACTGTTTTTT. It encodes CASSPQDSTNEKLFF. Variable domain in full (rest from reference TRBV27 and TRBJ1-4): EAQVTQNPRYLITVTGKKLTVTCSQNMNHEYMSWYRQDPGLGLRQIYYSMNVEVTDKGDVPEGYKVSRKEKRNFPLILESPSPNQTSLYFCASSPQDSTNEKLFFGSGTQLSVL.